What follows are 28 T cell receptor beta chains derived from one specimen sequenced in a study of shared clonotypes between healthy human individuals. Data came from immunoSEQ multiplex PCR; TCRdb stores just in-frame clones and leaves some out. Among roughly 2.2 million clones listed, 85% to 95% were seen once. The source material was naive CD4+ T cells from PBMCs. Subset described: CD45RA+ positively selected. The receptors come from a man aged 18 to 29 in good health. Some clones in this sample may be carry-over from other donors' samples.

The CDR3 sequence is CASSFRPSSGNTIYF. The CDR3 DNA reads TGTGCCAGTAGTTTCCGACCGAGCTCTGGAAACACCATATATTTT. This chain uses TRBV19 with TRBJ1-3, with no clear D. V was pared by 5 bases and J by 0 bases, with 11 bases between. This CDR3 has 15 residues. Looked up from germline, CDR1 is LNHDA and CDR2 is SQIVND (reference sequence).

This clone was recorded only once. The chain carries TRBV9 and TRBJ2-2; D gene uncertain. Trimming removed 0 bases from V and 8 bases from J, with 14 bases in between. The CDR3 runs to 15 residues. Germline V CDR1 and CDR2: SGDLS, YYNGEE. The CDR3 DNA follows: TGTGCCAGCAGCGTAGCGGGCTCGACTCCGGGGGAGCTGTTTTTT. Protein sequence: CASSVAGSTPGELFF.

V and J are TRBV27 and TRBJ2-5, with TRBD2 identical over 13 bases. The germline CDR1 and CDR2 sequences are MNHEY and SMNVEV (reference sequence). With 3 bases clipped from V and 4 bases from J, the junction kept 5 bases outside the gene matches. This CDR3 is built from 16 residues. CDR3 nucleotides: TGTGCCAGCAGTTTTCGGACTAGCGGGAGTTCAGAGACCCAGTACTTC. This gives the protein CASSFRTSGSSETQYF.

CDR3 sequence: CASSINLVRIQGFTDTQYF. The CDR3, as DNA: TGTGCCAGTAGTATTAATTTAGTCAGGATACAAGGCTTCACAGATACGCAGTATTTT. The V gene is TRBV19, the J gene TRBJ2-3; no reliable D call. The CDR3 contains 19 residues. Trimming left V 3 bases short and J 2 bases short, with 24 bases between. In germline, CDR1 is LNHDA, CDR2 SQIVND (reference sequence).

This sequence joins TRBV11-2 and TRBJ2-3, with 9 bases matching TRBD2. Trimming cost V 5 bases and J 6 bases; bases outside gene matches: 12. Germline CDR1 SGHAT, CDR2 FQNNGV. CDR3 length: 16 amino acids. The CDR3 sequence is CASSPRGAGGLDTQYF. The CDR3, as DNA: TGTGCCAGCAGCCCGCGGGGGGCGGGAGGGCTCGATACGCAGTATTTT.

The rearrangement links TRBV28 to TRBJ2-3; 11 bases are a match to TRBD2. Germline CDR1 MDHEN, CDR2 SYDVKM. V shed 10 bases, J shed 6 bases, and the junction held 9 bases outside the gene matches. CDR3 length: 14 residues. CDR3 DNA sequence: TGTGCCACCGAAACTAGCGGGAGTAGGGATACGCAGTATTTT. Translating it yields CATETSGSRDTQYF.

For this clone: Other nucleotide sequences from this sample produce the same CDR3. The chain combines TRBV28 with TRBJ2-6; D is perhaps TRBD1 (5 bases). The germline V gene has CDR1 MDHEN and CDR2 SYDVKM. This CDR3 is built from 15 residues. V lost 5 bases, J lost 2 bases, and 10 bases lay in between. This CDR3 is CASSRAGTGANVLTF. CDR3 bases: TGTGCCAGCAGTCGAGCAGGGACTGGGGCCAACGTCCTGACTTTC.

About this clone itself: Germline is not matched at one junction end, which may reflect a read error. This sequence joins TRBV5-6 and TRBJ1-2; weak D call: TRBD1 (5 bases). The germline CDR1 and CDR2 sequences are SGHDT and YYEEEE. The length of the CDR3 is 12 residues. CDR3 sequence: CASSAGGSTVLF. The CDR3 region has the DNA TGTGCCAGCAGCGCCGGGGGGTCGACAGTGCTCTTC.

This clone was observed a single time. The rearrangement joins TRBV28 to TRBJ1-2, with D hard to call. From germline, CDR1 is MDHEN and CDR2 SYDVKM. There are 15 residues in the CDR3. V lost 6 bases to trimming and J lost 0 bases, with 14 bases between them. The CDR3 DNA follows: TGTGCCAGCAGACCCCGATCACCGTCTAACTATGGCTACACCTTC. Amino acid sequence: CASRPRSPSNYGYTF.

The chain employs TRBV19 and TRBJ1-5, with 8 nucleotides matching TRBD1. The CDR3 is 18 amino acids. The V segment lost 4 bases and the J segment 0 bases; nucleotides outside the gene matches: 11. Germline CDR1 reads LNHDA; CDR2 reads SQIVND (reference sequence). CDR3 in amino acids: CASSKGQGAPDSNQPQHF. The CDR3, as DNA: TGTGCCAGTAGTAAAGGACAGGGCGCCCCTGATAGCAATCAGCCCCAGCATTTT.

This sequence joins TRBV2 and TRBJ1-6; no reliable D call. This CDR3 contains 14 residues. Germline V gives CDR1 SNHLY, CDR2 FYNNEI. The V gene lost 8 bases and the J gene lost 10 bases, with 18 bases spanning the gap. The CDR3 DNA sequence: TGTGCCAGCGGTTGGGCACGGACCGAATCACCCCTCCACTTT. Its protein product is CASGWARTESPLHF.

This chain uses TRBV19 with TRBJ2-6, with D perhaps TRBD2 (6 bases). CDR1 LNHDA and CDR2 SQIVND come from the germline V gene (reference sequence). CDR3 size: 16 residues. V was clipped by 4 bases and J by 0 bases, with 10 bases between them. CDR3 protein: CASSRGGVSGANVLTF. The CDR3 DNA is TGTGCCAGTAGTAGGGGCGGGGTCTCTGGGGCCAACGTCCTGACTTTC.

The chain employs TRBV7-9 and TRBJ2-7, with 8 nucleotides matching TRBD1. The CDR3 runs to 15 residues. The V gene's germline CDR1 is SEHNR and CDR2 FQNEAQ (reference sequence). J gave up 1 base and V 3 bases, and 5 bases lay outside the gene matches. CDR3 sequence: CASSFWDRLSYEQYF. CDR3 bases: TGTGCCAGCAGCTTCTGGGACAGGCTATCCTACGAGCAGTACTTC.

V is TRBV5-8 and J is TRBJ2-7, with a weak D call TRBD1 (6 bases). V dropped 5 bases and J dropped 6 bases, with 18 bases sitting between them. The germline V gene has CDR1 SGHTS and CDR2 YDEGEE. CDR3 length: 14 residues. The CDR3 loop is CASREKPAGAEQYF. As DNA, the CDR3 is TGTGCCAGCAGAGAAAAGCCCGCAGGGGCCGAGCAGTACTTC.

J is TRBJ1-2 and V is TRBV27; 8 bases are shared with TRBD1. From germline, CDR1 is MNHEY and CDR2 SMNVEV (reference sequence). The V and J ends lost 5 bases and 6 bases, in that order; junction bases with no gene match: 14. The CDR3 extends over 16 amino acids. CDR3 sequence reads: CASSPAGRGPSDGYTF. The CDR3 DNA is TGTGCCAGCAGTCCCGCCGGCAGGGGGCCATCGGATGGCTACACCTTC.

The gene calls are TRBV5-1 and TRBJ2-1; 9 positions match TRBD1. V lost 0 bases, J lost 8 bases, and 6 bases stayed unmatched. Germline V gene sequence: CDR1 SGHRS, CDR2 YFSETQ. The CDR3 sequence is 15 residues long. CDR3 DNA: TGCGCCAGCAGCTTGGCGAGACAGGGGGTGGATGAGCAGTTCTTC. Translated, it gives CASSLARQGVDEQFF. Full variable domain (rest looked up from reference TRBV5-1 and TRBJ2-1): KAGVTQTPRYLIKTRGQQVTLSCSPISGHRSVSWYQQTPGQGLQFLFEYFSETQRNKGNFPGRFSGRQFSNSRSEMNVSTLELGDSALYLCASSLARQGVDEQFFGPGTRLTVL.

This clone was detected once. The rearrangement uses TRBV7-9 and TRBJ2-7, with a weak D call TRBD1 (6 bases). The CDR3 totals 17 residues. V lost 5 bases and J lost 0, with 20 bases in between. Per germline, CDR1 SEHNR and CDR2 FQNEAQ (reference sequence). The CDR3 DNA reads TGTGCCAGCAGCACGCTCCCGACAGGCCCTAGCTCCTACGAGCAGTACTTC. Translation: CASSTLPTGPSSYEQYF. The full variable domain, completed using reference TRBV7-9 and TRBJ2-7, is DTGVSQNPRHKITKRGQNVTFRCDPISEHNRLYWYRQTLGQGPEFLTYFQNEAQLEKSRLLSDRFSAERPKGSFSTLEIQRTEQGDSAMYLCASSTLPTGPSSYEQYFGPGTRLTVT.

This rearrangement joins TRBV15 to TRBJ2-1, with D possibly matching TRBD1 (6 bases). V shed 7 bases and J shed 4 bases, with 8 bases lying between them. This CDR3 comprises 12 residues. From germline, CDR1 is LNHNV and CDR2 YYDKDF (reference sequence). The CDR3 region is CATKQGYNEQFF. Here the CDR3 DNA reads TGTGCCACCAAACAGGGTTACAATGAGCAGTTCTTC.

The chain couples TRBV11-2 to TRBJ2-1; TRBD2 matches at 10 bases. CDR1 is SGHAT and CDR2 is FQNNGV in the germline V gene. CDR3 length: 14 amino acids. The ends lost 5 bases at V and 10 bases at J; junction bases unmatched: 8. This CDR3 is CASSLGLATGEQFF. DNA of the CDR3: TGTGCCAGCAGCCTGGGACTAGCGACTGGCGAGCAGTTCTTC.

The chain recombines TRBV21-1 with TRBJ2-5. TRBV21-1 corresponds to a pseudogene. The CDR3 contains 15 residues. The CDR3 reads CASSKGLEMQETQYF. CDR3 coding DNA: TGTGCCAGCAGCAAAGGGTTGGAAATGCAAGAGACCCAGTACTTC.

The chain's CDR3 is CASSLSAHTYNEQFF. CDR3 nucleotide sequence: TGTGCCAGCAGCCTATCAGCGCATACCTACAATGAGCAGTTCTTC. The V and J genes are TRBV11-1 and TRBJ2-1; D gene uncertain. V was trimmed by 5 bases and J by 2 bases, leaving 13 bases between them. In germline, CDR1 is SGHAT, CDR2 FQDESV (reference sequence). CDR3 length: 15 amino acids.

A word on this clone: Within the sample, other DNA sequences also encode this same CDR3. The rearrangement joins TRBV7-2 to TRBJ2-1; TRBD1 agrees at 8 bases. The CDR3 is 15 amino acids. The V gene's germline CDR1 is SGHTA and CDR2 FQGNSA. Losses at the gene ends were 1 base for V and 4 bases for J; bases not matched to a gene: 3. CDR3 coding DNA: TGTGCCAGCAGCTTAGGGACAGGGACGTACAATGAGCAGTTCTTC. It specifies CASSLGTGTYNEQFF.

This clone was detected only once. This sequence joins TRBV30 and TRBJ2-7; a weak D match, TRBD1 (7 bases). The CDR3 consists of 14 residues. The V end lost 3 bases, the J end lost 3 bases, and 15 bases lay between the germline ends. The V gene's germline CDR1 is GTSNPN and CDR2 SVGIG (reference sequence). The chain's CDR3 is CAWSQGGTIYEQYF. The CDR3 DNA sequence: TGTGCCTGGAGCCAGGGGGGAACAATCTACGAGCAGTACTTC.

The genes are TRBV7-8 and TRBJ1-2, with unresolved D. Germline CDR1 reads SGHVS; CDR2 reads FQNEAQ. The CDR3 is made up of 14 amino acids. Trimming stripped 2 bases from V and 4 bases from J, with 11 bases between. The CDR3 DNA is TGTGCCAGCAGCTTAAGGGAATTTAGCTATGGCTACACCTTC. Amino acid sequence: CASSLREFSYGYTF.

About this clone: This specimen includes other DNA sequences encoding the same CDR3. V and J are TRBV5-1 and TRBJ2-1; D remains unclear. The CDR3 is 13 residues long. Trimming cost V 0 bases and J 2 bases, with 3 bases left between them. Germline CDR1 SGHRS, CDR2 YFSETQ. The CDR3, as DNA: TGCGCCAGCAGCTTGGCAACCTACAATGAGCAGTTCTTC. Its protein product is CASSLATYNEQFF.

The chain couples TRBV28 to TRBJ2-3, with TRBD2 matching 9 bases. The CDR3 extends over 15 amino acids. Germline-derived CDR1 and CDR2 are MDHEN and SYDVKM. The V and J ends lost 5 bases and 6 bases, in that order; junction bases with no gene match: 9. In DNA, the CDR3 is TGTGCCAGCAGTCGTACTAGCGGGCCTTGGGATACGCAGTATTTT. Amino acids: CASSRTSGPWDTQYF.

V usage is TRBV28 and J usage is TRBJ2-3; 9 bases are shared with TRBD2. The CDR3 runs to 14 residues. The germline V gene has CDR1 MDHEN and CDR2 SYDVKM. V trimming: 9 bases; J trimming: 8 bases; junction bases outside the gene matches: 12. Written as DNA, the CDR3 is TGTGCCAGTAGCGGGGGACCTGGGCTCCTTACGCAGTATTTT. This sequence encodes CASSGGPGLLTQYF.

V gene TRBV4-1 combines with J gene TRBJ2-7, with TRBD1 identical over 8 bases. Germline lookup yields CDR1 MGHRA and CDR2 YSYEKL. The CDR3 spans 15 residues. V was clipped by 1 base and J by 2 bases; unmatched bases: 4. CDR3 sequence reads: CASSQVKDRAYEQYF. The CDR3 nucleotides read TGCGCCAGCAGCCAAGTAAAGGACAGGGCCTACGAGCAGTACTTC.